This TCR beta chain originates from a study of CD8 T cells in ankylosing spondylitis. Study-wide results and limits: Within peripheral blood, clones linked to disease were CD8+ and relatively rare.

This clonotype appeared a few times. Its antigen is as yet unknown. TCRdb reanalysed the 5' RACE reads using MiXCR and keeps one entry per CDR3 protein. The sample includes just over 350,000 distinct CDR3 sequences, 20% of them seen just once. From germline, CDR1 is SGHDT and CDR2 YYEEEE. The CDR3 contains 15 residues. The V end was cut by 0 bases, the J end by 0 bases, with 10 bases between. This TCR derives from a male donor with ankylosing spondylitis or in good health (not recorded which). The rearrangement uses TRBV5-6 and TRBJ2-7; D gene uncertain. Source material: blood, either unsorted or a sorted T cell fraction (not recorded which). CDR3 loop: CASSLGPTNSYEQYF. The CDR3, as DNA: TGTGCCAGCAGCTTGGGTCCCACCAACTCCTACGAGCAGTACTTC.